The next 12 T cell receptor beta chains were all read from a single sample in a study of blood T cell repertoires in COVID-19. Method: immunoSEQ multiplex PCR; TCRdb's copy keeps in-frame clones and lacks some. The top ten clones hold 8.8% of a sample with roughly 49,000 clones, around 65% of them seen once. The material sequenced was peripheral blood. These receptor sequences come from a woman between 65 and 79 years old with acute or convalescent COVID-19.

The chain uses TRBV11-2 and TRBJ1-3; TRBD1 matches 9 bases. The CDR3 length is 15 residues. J gave up 6 bases and V 7 bases, and 10 bases lay outside the gene matches. Germline assignment: CDR1 SGHAT and CDR2 FQNNGV. The CDR3 nucleotides are TGTGCCAGCAAAACAGGGGGCCTCTATGAAAACACCATATATTTT. Its translation: CASKTGGLYENTIYF.

The chain combines TRBV3-1 (or the pseudogene TRBV3-2) with TRBJ2-5; D gene ambiguous. There are 15 residues in the CDR3. Germline CDR1 is LGHDT and CDR2 is YNNKEL (reference sequence). Trimming pared 1 base from V and 0 bases from J, leaving 9 bases between. The CDR3 region is CASSQVGQNQETQYF. CDR3 DNA: TGTGCCAGCAGCCAAGTTGGCCAGAACCAAGAGACCCAGTACTTC.

The genes are TRBV24-1 and TRBJ2-1; 8 nucleotides line up with TRBD1. The CDR3 is 14 amino acids. Germline CDR1 KGHDR, CDR2 SFDVKD. V lost 3 bases to trimming and J lost 7 bases; unmatched junction nucleotides: 4. The CDR3 nucleotides read TGTGCCACCAGTGATCCAGGGGGCAGGAATGAGCAGTTCTTC. Residues: CATSDPGGRNEQFF.

The rearrangement links TRBV6-1 to TRBJ1-2, with D tentatively TRBD1 (6 bases). The germline V and J ends were trimmed by 3 bases and 5 bases, with 16 bases remaining between them. There are 15 residues in the CDR3. Germline CDR1 MNHNS, CDR2 SASEGT. The CDR3 sequence: CASSDLQQGIYGYTF. The CDR3 DNA follows: TGTGCCAGCAGTGACCTACAACAGGGAATTTATGGCTACACCTTC.

This rearrangement joins TRBV11-3 to TRBJ2-2; D gene unclear. Trimming took off 1 base at V and 4 bases at J, with 7 bases between the two ends. The CDR3 totals 14 residues. In germline, CDR1 is SGHNT, CDR2 YENEEA. The CDR3 DNA follows: TGTGCCAGCAGCTTAGGGCAAACCACCGGGGAGCTGTTTTTT. Its translation is CASSLGQTTGELFF.

This clone was seen a handful of times. The rearrangement uses TRBV7-2 and TRBJ1-6; 8 bases align to TRBD1. V trimming: 4 bases; J trimming: 6 bases; junction bases outside the gene matches: 17. The V gene's germline CDR1 is SGHTA and CDR2 FQGNSA. This CDR3 comprises 19 residues. The chain's CDR3 is CASSSRGAGGKISNSPLHF. CDR3 DNA sequence: TGTGCCAGCAGCTCCCGCGGGGCAGGGGGCAAAATTAGTAATTCACCCCTCCACTTT.

The chain is built from TRBV11-2 and TRBJ2-1; 14 bases fit TRBD2. Trimming took 3 bases from V and 4 from J; bases not matched to a gene: 11. The length of the CDR3 is 19 residues. Germline-derived CDR1 and CDR2 are SGHAT and FQNNGV. This chain's CDR3 is CASSFTPGTSGGPYNEQFF. In DNA form, the CDR3 reads TGTGCCAGCAGCTTCACCCCCGGGACTAGCGGGGGACCTTACAATGAGCAGTTCTTC. The variable domain in full, with the rest retrieved from reference TRBV11-2 and TRBJ2-1, is EAGVAQSPRYKIIEKRQSVAFWCNPISGHATLYWYQQILGQGPKLLIQFQNNGVVDDSQLPKDRFSAERLKGVDSTLKIQPAKLEDSAVYLCASSFTPGTSGGPYNEQFFGPGTRLTVL.

The chain links TRBV18 to TRBJ1-5; D perhaps matches TRBD1 (5 bases). The CDR3 extends over 16 amino acids. V was clipped by 2 bases and J by 4 bases, with 15 bases between them. Germline-derived CDR1 and CDR2 are KGHSH and LQKENI. DNA of the CDR3: TGTGCCAGCTCACCAAGGGGTACCTCAACTAATCAGCCCCAGCATTTT. Its protein is CASSPRGTSTNQPQHF.

V is TRBV7-6 and J is TRBJ2-1; 7 nucleotides match TRBD2. CDR3 length equals 16 residues. Germline trimming cut 5 bases from V and 8 bases from J; bases unmatched to any gene: 15. Germline V gene data show CDR1 as SGHVS and CDR2 as FNYEAQ. The CDR3 spells CASSPGESTGRYEQFF. The CDR3 DNA follows: TGTGCCAGCAGCCCCGGGGAGTCGACCGGGAGGTATGAGCAGTTCTTC. Together with reference TRBV7-6 and TRBJ2-1, the CDR3 gives the full variable domain: GAGVSQSPRYKVTKRGQDVALRCDPISGHVSLYWYRQALGQGPEFLTYFNYEAQQDKSGLPNDRFSAERPEGSISTLTIQRTEQRDSAMYRCASSPGESTGRYEQFFGPGTRLTVL.

V gene TRBV4-1 combines with J gene TRBJ2-3; no reliable D call. From germline, CDR1 is MGHRA and CDR2 YSYEKL. V lost 2 bases to trimming and J lost 0 bases, with 15 bases between them. The CDR3 totals 17 residues. For the CDR3, the DNA is TGCGCCAGCAGCCAACCTACCGCCCCGAGGAGCACAGATACGCAGTATTTT. Amino acids: CASSQPTAPRSTDTQYF.

V usage is TRBV4-1 and J usage is TRBJ2-7, with D possibly matching TRBD1 (6 bases). CDR3 size: 15 residues. The germline gives CDR1 MGHRA, CDR2 YSYEKL. The V and J ends lost 3 bases and 3 bases respectively, with 15 bases between them. The CDR3 spells CASSHPGAPFYEQYF. The CDR3 nucleotides are TGCGCCAGCAGCCACCCAGGGGCGCCCTTCTACGAGCAGTACTTC.

This clone was seen only a few times. The chain uses TRBV27 and TRBJ2-5; 9 bases are a match to TRBD2. The CDR3 is 16 amino acids. In germline, CDR1 is MNHEY, CDR2 SMNVEV (reference sequence). V dropped 3 bases and J dropped 6; count of bases not matched to a gene: 11. The CDR3 bases are TGTGCCAGCAGTTTTGCTAGCGGGATGGGAGAAAAGACCCAGTACTTC. Its protein is CASSFASGMGEKTQYF.